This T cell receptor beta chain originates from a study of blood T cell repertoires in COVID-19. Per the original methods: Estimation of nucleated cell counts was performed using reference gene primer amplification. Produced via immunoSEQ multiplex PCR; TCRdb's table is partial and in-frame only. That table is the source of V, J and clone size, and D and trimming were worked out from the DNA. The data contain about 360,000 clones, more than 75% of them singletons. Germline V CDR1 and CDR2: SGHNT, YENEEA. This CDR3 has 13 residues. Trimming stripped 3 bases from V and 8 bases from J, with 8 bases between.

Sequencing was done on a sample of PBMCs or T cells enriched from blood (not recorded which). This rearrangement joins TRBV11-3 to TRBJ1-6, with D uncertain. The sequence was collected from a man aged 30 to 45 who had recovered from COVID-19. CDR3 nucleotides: TGTGCCAGCAGCTTCTCGCCAGATTCACCCCTCCACTTT. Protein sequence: CASSFSPDSPLHF.